The 28 T cell receptor beta chains presented below share a single source sample, sequenced in a study of naive and memory T cell subsets. Four PCR rounds used nested alpha and beta constant region primers plus the SP2 primer. TCRdb processed the UMI-ligation and nested PCR reads anew with MiXCR; each CDR3 protein has one entry. The sample consists of around 37,000 distinct CDR3 sequences, 11% of them appearing once. The treatment was: skin biopsy from PPD injection site in Mantoux-positive individual. A UMI-containing oligonucleotide was joined by 3' ligation to the TCR cDNA template. The source was skin, collected from a tuberculin skin test site. The receptor set was obtained from an adult in good health.

The chain combines TRBV11-3 with TRBJ2-3; TRBD2 matches at 11 bases. Germline V gives CDR1 SGHNT, CDR2 YENEEA. The CDR3 extends over 18 amino acids. With 6 bases clipped from V and 1 base from J, the junction kept 12 bases outside the gene matches. The CDR3 spells CASRPPTLAGGRTDTQYF. In nucleotides, the CDR3 is TGTGCCAGCAGACCACCTACTCTAGCGGGGGGCCGCACAGATACGCAGTATTTT.

This clonotype is medium-sized in the sample. This chain connects TRBV20-1 to TRBJ2-5; 11 positions agree with TRBD1. Germline V gene sequence: CDR1 DFQATT, CDR2 SNEGSKA (reference sequence). The CDR3 has 14 residues. V trimming: 8 bases; J trimming: 1 base; junction bases outside the gene matches: 6. The CDR3 coding sequence is TGCAGTTGGTCCGGGACAGGGGGCCAAGAGACCCAGTACTTC. It yields the protein CSWSGTGGQETQYF.

This clonotype was found many times. The genes are TRBV29-1 and TRBJ2-7, with TRBD2 identical over 8 bases. This CDR3 has 13 residues. CDR1 and CDR2 (germline): SQVTM, ANQGSEA. Trimming cost V 6 bases and J 4 bases; bases outside gene matches: 8. The CDR3 nucleotides are TGCAGCGTCAGGGGCGGGAGGAGATACGAGCAGTACTTC. It codes for CSVRGGRRYEQYF.

Worth noting for this clonotype: A much larger clone lies a single base off, so this may be a read error. This chain uses TRBV5-5 with TRBJ2-1; TRBD1 agrees at 9 bases. The trim removed 3 bases at V and 6 bases at J, leaving 7 bases unmatched. The CDR3 covers 15 residues. From germline, CDR1 is SGHKS and CDR2 YYEKEE (reference sequence). The CDR3 region has the DNA TGTGCCAGCAGCTATGGGACAGGGTGTAGCAATGAGCAGTTCTTC. Its protein product is CASSYGTGCSNEQFF.

This clonotype is labeled medium-sized. The chain uses TRBV30 and TRBJ2-3; 9 bases align to TRBD2. CDR1 is GTSNPN and CDR2 is SVGIG in the germline V gene (reference sequence). The CDR3 sequence is 16 residues long. V lost 0 bases, J lost 0 bases, and 4 bases stayed unmatched. CDR3 nucleotide sequence: TGTGCCTGGAGTGTAGGACTAGCGTCTAGCACAGATACGCAGTATTTT. Its protein product is CAWSVGLASSTDTQYF.

A few counts support this clonotype. V is TRBV5-4 and J is TRBJ1-2; D is unclear. V lost 0 bases, J lost 7 bases, and 10 bases lay in between. CDR3 size: 13 residues. Germline CDR1 and CDR2: SGHNT and YYREEE (reference sequence). This CDR3 is CASSLVGIGGYTF. The CDR3 nucleotides are TGTGCCAGCAGCTTGGTAGGGATCGGTGGCTACACCTTC.

The V call is TRBV11-3, the J call TRBJ1-1; TRBD1 is a possible D gene (5 bases). CDR1 and CDR2 (germline): SGHNT, YENEEA. With 5 bases removed from V and 3 bases from J, the gap between germline ends came to 13 bases. The CDR3 totals 14 residues. This CDR3 reads CASSETVRDTEAFF. The CDR3 DNA is TGTGCCAGCAGCGAGACAGTCCGGGACACTGAAGCTTTCTTT. Full variable domain (outside the CDR3, taken from reference TRBV11-3 and TRBJ1-1): EAGVVQSPRYKIIEKKQPVAFWCNPISGHNTLYWYLQNLGQGPELLIRYENEEAVDDSQLPKDRFSAERLKGVDSTLKIQPAELGDSAVYLCASSETVRDTEAFFGQGTRLTVV.

This chain joins TRBV5-1 and TRBJ1-1; D uncertain. V was shortened by 0 bases and J by 2 bases, with 14 bases between the two germline ends. The germline V gene has CDR1 SGHRS and CDR2 YFSETQ. The CDR3 totals 16 residues. This CDR3 is CASSLAGLRENTEAFF. The DNA of the CDR3 is TGCGCCAGCAGCTTGGCCGGCCTGAGAGAAAACACTGAAGCTTTCTTT.

This clonotype was seen repeatedly, ten times or more. This chain joins TRBV12-3 or TRBV12-4 and TRBJ1-3; D unresolved. V was trimmed by 5 bases and J by 4 bases, leaving 9 bases between them. The CDR3 extends over 13 amino acids. The CDR3 nucleotides are TGTGCCAGCAGTGCCCATACAGGAAACACCATATATTTT. Encoded protein: CASSAHTGNTIYF.

In its sample, this clonotype was seen a few times. The J gene is TRBJ1-1, the V gene TRBV20-1; 7 bases align to TRBD1. The length of the CDR3 is 14 residues. Germline V gene data show CDR1 as DFQATT and CDR2 as SNEGSKA (reference sequence). Unmatched junction bases numbered 8, after V lost 6 bases and J lost 1 base. The CDR3 nucleotides are TGCAGTGCCCTTTGGGACAGTTCGAACACTGAAGCTTTCTTT. Translation: CSALWDSSNTEAFF.

This clonotype has only a few counts. The genes are TRBV5-1 and TRBJ1-6; no reliable D call. Germline assignment: CDR1 SGHRS and CDR2 YFSETQ. This CDR3 has 18 amino acids. V lost 4 bases and J lost 0, with 17 bases in between. In DNA form, the CDR3 reads TGCGCCAGCAGCCTCCGGACGGATGGAAACTCCTATAATTCACCCCTCCACTTT. Translating it yields CASSLRTDGNSYNSPLHF. The whole variable domain, filled in from reference TRBV5-1 and TRBJ1-6, reads KAGVTQTPRYLIKTRGQQVTLSCSPISGHRSVSWYQQTPGQGLQFLFEYFSETQRNKGNFPGRFSGRQFSNSRSEMNVSTLELGDSALYLCASSLRTDGNSYNSPLHFGNGTRLTVT.

This clonotype turned up a few times. The chain couples TRBV3-1 to TRBJ2-6; no clear D. V shed 2 bases and J shed 0 bases, with 14 bases lying between them. Germline assignment: CDR1 LGHDT and CDR2 YNNKEL (reference sequence). The CDR3 contains 18 residues. As DNA, the CDR3 is TGTGCCAGCAGCCAATGGCGCACACCAAACTCTGGGGCCAACGTCCTGACTTTC. Protein: CASSQWRTPNSGANVLTF.

This clonotype is deemed medium-sized. The chain joins TRBV25-1 to TRBJ1-5; 7 positions agree with TRBD1. The CDR3 covers 14 residues. Per the germline V gene, CDR1 is MGHDK and CDR2 is SYGVNS. The V and J ends lost 10 bases and 6 bases, in that order; junction bases with no gene match: 12. The CDR3 DNA reads as TGTGCCACCCTGAGGATAGGGGGCACTCAGCCCCAGCATTTT. Its translation is CATLRIGGTQPQHF.

In its sample, this clonotype was seen many times. This rearrangement joins TRBV18 to TRBJ1-1; D is perhaps TRBD1 (6 bases). With 4 bases removed from V and 1 base from J, the gap between germline ends came to 13 bases. The CDR3 spans 15 residues. CDR1 is KGHSH and CDR2 is LQKENI in the germline V gene. The CDR3 is CASSQTYRENTEAFF. The DNA of the CDR3 is TGTGCCAGCTCACAAACTTACAGGGAGAACACTGAAGCTTTCTTT.

The sample holds many counts of this clonotype. This chain links TRBV28 with TRBJ2-3, with D hard to call. The CDR3 has 12 residues. V was shortened by 6 bases and J by 4 bases, with 8 bases between the two germline ends. CDR1 and CDR2 from the germline V gene are MDHEN and SYDVKM. The CDR3 sequence is CASRRIPDTQYF. The CDR3 DNA reads as TGTGCCAGCAGGCGTATCCCAGATACGCAGTATTTT.

The J gene is TRBJ1-5, the V gene TRBV18, with D tentatively TRBD1 (5 bases). The CDR3 is made up of 18 amino acids. From germline, CDR1 is KGHSH and CDR2 LQKENI. The V gene lost 4 bases and the J gene lost 1 base, with 20 bases spanning the gap. CDR3 nucleotides: TGTGCCAGCTCACGGAACACCGGGGGAGGCCTAAGCAATCAGCCCCAGCATTTT. Its protein is CASSRNTGGGLSNQPQHF.

This clonotype came up many times. The gene calls are TRBV12-3 or TRBV12-4 and TRBJ1-1; 8 nucleotides align to TRBD1. Trimming removed 2 bases from V and 2 bases from J; junction bases left unmatched: 22. The CDR3 loop spans 21 amino acids. CDR3 sequence reads: CASSLIFGTGLITGFNTEAFF. The DNA for the CDR3 is TGTGCCAGCAGTTTAATTTTCGGGACAGGACTTATTACAGGTTTTAACACTGAAGCTTTCTTT.

This clonotype has ten or more counts. The CDR3 loop reads CASSIADRNIYNEQFF. The CDR3 coding sequence is TGTGCCAGTAGTATAGCCGACAGGAATATTTACAATGAGCAGTTCTTC. The chain is built from TRBV19 and TRBJ2-1; the D gene is possibly TRBD1 (6 bases). Germline CDR1 is LNHDA and CDR2 is SQIVND (reference sequence). Trimming removed 1 base from V and 4 bases from J, with 14 bases in between. This CDR3 contains 16 residues.

The chain carries TRBV3-1 and TRBJ2-2, with 9 bases that match TRBD2. V lost 0 bases, J lost 5 bases, and 1 base stayed unmatched. The CDR3 has 15 amino acids. Germline-derived CDR1 and CDR2 are LGHDT and YNNKEL (reference sequence). The CDR3 protein is CASSQDSGGTGELFF. The CDR3 DNA follows: TGTGCCAGCAGCCAAGATAGCGGGGGAACCGGGGAGCTGTTTTTT. The full variable domain, with the rest looked up from reference TRBV3-1 and TRBJ2-2, is DTAVSQTPKYLVTQMGNDKSIKCEQNLGHDTMYWYKQDSKKFLKIMFSYNNKELIINETVPNRFSPKSPDKAHLNLHINSLELGDSAVYFCASSQDSGGTGELFFGEGSRLTVL.

To note about this clonotype: A much larger clone lies a single base off, so this may be a read error. No conserved phenylalanine or tryptophan ends this CDR3, so it is likely a read error. The chain recombines TRBV5-1 with TRBJ2-1; 8 bases agree with TRBD2. The V gene end was trimmed by 5 bases and the J gene end by 7 bases; junction bases not matched to a gene: 14. The CDR3 contains 16 residues. The germline V gene has CDR1 SGHRS and CDR2 YFSETQ. CDR3 residues: CASSAREAGESNEQFL. The CDR3 DNA sequence: TGCGCCAGCAGTGCCCGGGAAGCGGGGGAAAGTAATGAGCAGTTCCTC.

The V gene is TRBV5-1, the J gene TRBJ2-3, with 9 bases aligning to TRBD2. V shed 1 base, J shed 2 bases, and the junction held 5 bases outside the gene matches. Germline V gene lookup returns CDR1 SGHRS and CDR2 YFSETQ. The CDR3 has 16 amino acids. CDR3 DNA sequence: TGCGCCAGCAGCTTGCAGACTAGCGGACCCACAGATACGCAGTATTTT. Translating it yields CASSLQTSGPTDTQYF.

This clonotype has a count of ten or more. V gene TRBV2 combines with J gene TRBJ2-3, with 7 bases identical to TRBD2. Trimming removed 4 bases from V and 2 bases from J; junction bases left unmatched: 6. This CDR3 is 15 amino acids long. CDR1 SNHLY and CDR2 FYNNEI come from the germline V gene. CDR3 nucleotides: TGTGCCAGCAGTGTGTCTAGCGGATACACAGATACGCAGTATTTT. Its protein is CASSVSSGYTDTQYF.

Many counts were recorded for this clonotype. This chain joins TRBV10-3 and TRBJ2-7; 13 nucleotides match TRBD2. The CDR3 has 15 amino acids. V dropped 6 bases and J dropped 5; count of bases not matched to a gene: 7. In germline, CDR1 is ENHRY, CDR2 SYGVKD. The CDR3 DNA sequence: TGTGCCATCAGCTCGACTAGCGGGAGGTCAAACGAGCAGTACTTC. Its protein product is CAISSTSGRSNEQYF.

This clonotype was seen a handful of times. This chain joins TRBV24-1 and TRBJ2-1, with TRBD2 matching 8 bases. CDR1 is KGHDR, CDR2 SFDVKD, per germline. V shed 0 bases and J 9 bases; nucleotides not matched to a gene: 12. CDR3 length: 17 amino acids. The CDR3 loop reads CATSDLHASGSPSEQFF. CDR3 bases: TGTGCCACCAGTGATTTGCATGCGAGCGGGAGCCCATCTGAGCAGTTCTTC.

Ten or more counts support this clonotype. Here the CDR3 reads CASSLGLANQETQYF. The CDR3 bases are TGTGCCAGCAGCTTAGGGTTGGCGAACCAAGAGACCCAGTACTTC. The chain is built from TRBV7-9 and TRBJ2-5; D remains unclear. This CDR3 is 15 amino acids long. Germline-derived CDR1 and CDR2 are SEHNR and FQNEAQ (reference sequence). The ends were cut back, 1 base at V and 0 bases at J, with 9 bases in the middle.

This clonotype was seen a handful of times. The chain couples TRBV6-5 to TRBJ2-7; 9 bases agree with TRBD2. The CDR3 is 14 amino acids. Germline loops: CDR1 MNHEY, CDR2 SVGAGI. V dropped 7 bases and J dropped 4; count of bases not matched to a gene: 8. This chain's CDR3 is CASKPSGVAYEQYF. The CDR3 region has the DNA TGTGCCAGCAAACCTAGCGGGGTGGCGTACGAGCAGTACTTC.

This clonotype was picked up a small number of times. The chain couples TRBV27 to TRBJ2-4; 7 nucleotides align to TRBD1. Germline V gives CDR1 MNHEY, CDR2 SMNVEV (reference sequence). The CDR3 spans 19 residues. V lost 2 bases and J lost 0; bases outside the gene matches: 13. The CDR3 region has the DNA TGTGCCAGCAGTTTACGAAGACAGGGCTGGGGTAAAGCCAAAAACATTCAGTACTTC. Protein product: CASSLRRQGWGKAKNIQYF.

This chain links TRBV4-1 with TRBJ1-2, with D unresolved. Germline CDR1 reads MGHRA; CDR2 reads YSYEKL. With 7 bases removed from V and 11 bases from J, the gap between germline ends came to 26 bases. This CDR3 contains 15 residues. The CDR3 spells CASTPSPLLISGYTF. The CDR3 DNA follows: TGCGCCAGCACTCCATCCCCTCTATTAATTTCCGGTTACACCTTC.